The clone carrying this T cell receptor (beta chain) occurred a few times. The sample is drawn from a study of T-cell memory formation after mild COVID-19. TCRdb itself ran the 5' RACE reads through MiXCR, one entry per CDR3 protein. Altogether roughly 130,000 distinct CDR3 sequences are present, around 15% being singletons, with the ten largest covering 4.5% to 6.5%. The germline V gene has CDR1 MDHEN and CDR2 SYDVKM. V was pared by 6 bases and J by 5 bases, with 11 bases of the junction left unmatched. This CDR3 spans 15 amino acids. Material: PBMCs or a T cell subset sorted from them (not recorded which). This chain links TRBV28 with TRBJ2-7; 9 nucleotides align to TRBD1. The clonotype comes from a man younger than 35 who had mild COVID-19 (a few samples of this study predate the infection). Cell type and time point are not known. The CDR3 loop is CASRSGDGTGHEQYV. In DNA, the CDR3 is TGTGCCAGCAGATCAGGGGACGGGACAGGGCACGAGCAGTACGTC.